The source of this T cell receptor beta chain is a study of blood T cell repertoires in COVID-19. Overall study: The United States, Italy and Spain supplied acute and convalescent COVID-19 samples. T cells, B-cell-depleted T cells, or PBMCs provided the cDNA or gDNA that served as material.

Clones were read by immunoSEQ multiplex PCR, and TCRdb kept only the in-frame ones, dropping some. Of around 190,000 clones detected, about 88% appear once; the ten largest clones hold about 1.9%. The sequence was obtained from a young man who had recovered from COVID-19. Sequenced: peripheral blood.

This CDR3 reads CASSAEGLAGGWGDNEQFF. The CDR3 DNA reads as TGTGCCAGCAGCGCCGAGGGACTAGCGGGAGGTTGGGGGGACAATGAGCAGTTCTTC. The rearrangement joins TRBV9 to TRBJ2-1; 15 bases align to TRBD2. This CDR3 contains 19 residues. CDR1 and CDR2 from the germline V gene are SGDLS and YYNGEE. The ends lost 3 bases at V and 5 bases at J; junction bases unmatched: 12.